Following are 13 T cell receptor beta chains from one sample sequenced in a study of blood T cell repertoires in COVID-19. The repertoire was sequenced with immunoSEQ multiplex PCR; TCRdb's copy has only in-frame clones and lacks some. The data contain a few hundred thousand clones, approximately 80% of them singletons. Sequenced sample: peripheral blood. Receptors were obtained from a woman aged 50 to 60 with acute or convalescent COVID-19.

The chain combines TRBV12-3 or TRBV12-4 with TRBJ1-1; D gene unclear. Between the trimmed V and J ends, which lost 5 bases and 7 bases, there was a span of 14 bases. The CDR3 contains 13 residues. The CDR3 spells CASSENYLNEAFF. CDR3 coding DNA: TGTGCCAGCAGTGAGAACTACCTCAATGAAGCTTTCTTT.

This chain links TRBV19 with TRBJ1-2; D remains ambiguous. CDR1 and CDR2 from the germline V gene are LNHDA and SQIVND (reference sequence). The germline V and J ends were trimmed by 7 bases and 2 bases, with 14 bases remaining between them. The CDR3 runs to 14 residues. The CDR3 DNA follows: TGTGCCAGTAAAACTTTGGGAGAGAACTATGGCTACACCTTC. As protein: CASKTLGENYGYTF.

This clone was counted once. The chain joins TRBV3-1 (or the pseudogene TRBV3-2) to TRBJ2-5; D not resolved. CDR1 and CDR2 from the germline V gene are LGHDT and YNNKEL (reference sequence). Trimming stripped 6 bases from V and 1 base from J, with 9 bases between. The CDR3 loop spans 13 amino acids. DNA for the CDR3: TGTGCCAGCAGTTTCGGTCTCCAAGAGACCCAGTACTTC. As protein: CASSFGLQETQYF.

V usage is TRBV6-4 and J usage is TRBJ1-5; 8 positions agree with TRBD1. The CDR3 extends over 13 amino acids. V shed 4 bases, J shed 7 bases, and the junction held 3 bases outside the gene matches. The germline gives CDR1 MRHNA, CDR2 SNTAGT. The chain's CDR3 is CASSVDREQPQHF. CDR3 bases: TGTGCCAGCAGTGTGGACAGGGAGCAGCCCCAGCATTTT.

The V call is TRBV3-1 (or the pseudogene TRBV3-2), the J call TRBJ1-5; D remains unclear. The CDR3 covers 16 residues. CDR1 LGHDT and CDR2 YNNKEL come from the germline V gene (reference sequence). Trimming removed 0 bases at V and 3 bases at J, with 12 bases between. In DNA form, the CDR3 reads TGTGCCAGCAGCCAAGATCTGAAGAACAACAATCAGCCCCAGCATTTT. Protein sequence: CASSQDLKNNNQPQHF.

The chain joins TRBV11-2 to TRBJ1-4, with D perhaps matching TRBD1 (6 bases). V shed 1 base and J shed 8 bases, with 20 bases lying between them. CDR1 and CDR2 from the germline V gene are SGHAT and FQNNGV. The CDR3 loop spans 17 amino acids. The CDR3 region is CASSLVSLPTGPEKLFF. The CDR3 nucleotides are TGTGCCAGCAGCTTAGTGAGCCTTCCGACAGGACCCGAAAAACTGTTTTTT.

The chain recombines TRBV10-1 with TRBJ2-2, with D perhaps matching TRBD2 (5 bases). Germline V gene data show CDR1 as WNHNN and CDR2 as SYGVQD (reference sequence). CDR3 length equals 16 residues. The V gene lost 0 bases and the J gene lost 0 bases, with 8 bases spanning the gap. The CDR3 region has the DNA TGCGCCAGCAGTGAGTCGTGGACTTCGAACACCGGGGAGCTGTTTTTT. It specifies CASSESWTSNTGELFF.

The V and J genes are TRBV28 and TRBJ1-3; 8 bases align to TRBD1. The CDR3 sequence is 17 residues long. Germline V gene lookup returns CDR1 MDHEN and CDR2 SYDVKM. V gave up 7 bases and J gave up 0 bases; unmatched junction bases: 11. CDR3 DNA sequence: TGTGCCAGCATCAGGGACAGGCCTCCTTTCTCTGGAAACACCATATATTTT. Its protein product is CASIRDRPPFSGNTIYF.

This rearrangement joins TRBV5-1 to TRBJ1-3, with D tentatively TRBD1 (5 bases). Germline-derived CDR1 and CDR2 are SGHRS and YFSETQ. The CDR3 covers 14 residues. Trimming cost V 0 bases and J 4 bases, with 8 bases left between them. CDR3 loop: CASSLAGRGNTIYF. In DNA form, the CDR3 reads TGCGCCAGCAGCTTGGCAGGGCGAGGAAACACCATATATTTT.

DNA for the CDR3: TGTGCCTGGAAATCCGGGAGAACATCGACGTTTTCCTATGGCTACACCTTC. Amino acid sequence: CAWKSGRTSTFSYGYTF. This rearrangement joins TRBV30 to TRBJ1-2; no reliable D call. CDR1 GTSNPN and CDR2 SVGIG come from the germline V gene (reference sequence). Trimming shortened V by 4 bases and J by 4 bases, and 25 bases separated the two germline ends. The CDR3 spans 17 residues.

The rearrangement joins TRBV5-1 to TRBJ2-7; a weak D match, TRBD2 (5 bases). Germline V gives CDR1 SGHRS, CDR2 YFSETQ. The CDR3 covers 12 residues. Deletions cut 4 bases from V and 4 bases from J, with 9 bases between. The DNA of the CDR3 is TGCGCCAGCAGCCTCGGGAATTACGAGCAGTACTTC. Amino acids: CASSLGNYEQYF. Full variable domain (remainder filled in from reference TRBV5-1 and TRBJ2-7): KAGVTQTPRYLIKTRGQQVTLSCSPISGHRSVSWYQQTPGQGLQFLFEYFSETQRNKGNFPGRFSGRQFSNSRSEMNVSTLELGDSALYLCASSLGNYEQYFGPGTRLTVT.

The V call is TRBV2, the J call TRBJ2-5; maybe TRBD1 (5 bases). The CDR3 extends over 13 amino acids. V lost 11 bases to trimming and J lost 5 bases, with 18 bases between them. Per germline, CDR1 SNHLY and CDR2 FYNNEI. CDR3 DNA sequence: TGTGCCGGTTTAACAGGACCCGGGGAGACCCAGTACTTC. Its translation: CAGLTGPGETQYF.

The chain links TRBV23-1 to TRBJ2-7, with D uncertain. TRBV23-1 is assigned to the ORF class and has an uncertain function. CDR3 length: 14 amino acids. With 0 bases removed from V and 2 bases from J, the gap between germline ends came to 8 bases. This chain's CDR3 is CASSQSEIPYEQYF. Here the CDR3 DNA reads TGCGCCAGCAGTCAATCGGAGATTCCCTACGAGCAGTACTTC.